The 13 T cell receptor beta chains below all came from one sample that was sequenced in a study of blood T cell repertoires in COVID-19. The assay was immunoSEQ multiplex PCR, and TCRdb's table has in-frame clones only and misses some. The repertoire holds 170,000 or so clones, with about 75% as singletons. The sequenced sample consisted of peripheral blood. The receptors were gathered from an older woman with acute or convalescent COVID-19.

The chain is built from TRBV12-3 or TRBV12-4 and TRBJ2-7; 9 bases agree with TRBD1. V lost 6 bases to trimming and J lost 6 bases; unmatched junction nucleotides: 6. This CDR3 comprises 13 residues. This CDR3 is CASSSRQGGEQYF. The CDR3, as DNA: TGTGCCAGCAGCTCGAGACAGGGGGGCGAGCAGTACTTC.

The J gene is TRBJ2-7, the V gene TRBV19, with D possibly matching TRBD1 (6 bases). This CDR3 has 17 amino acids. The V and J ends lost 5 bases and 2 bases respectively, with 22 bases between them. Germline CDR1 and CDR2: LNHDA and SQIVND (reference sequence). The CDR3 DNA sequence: TGTGCCAGTAGTGTCCTCTTAGGGGCAGGGGTCCCCTACGAGCAGTACTTC. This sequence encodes CASSVLLGAGVPYEQYF.

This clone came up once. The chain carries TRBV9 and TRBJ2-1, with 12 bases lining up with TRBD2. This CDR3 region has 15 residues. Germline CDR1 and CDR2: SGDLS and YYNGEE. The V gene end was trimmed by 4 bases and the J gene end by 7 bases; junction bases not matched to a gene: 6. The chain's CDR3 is CASSPTSGRWNEQFF. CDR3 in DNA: TGTGCCAGCAGCCCCACTAGCGGGAGGTGGAATGAGCAGTTCTTC.

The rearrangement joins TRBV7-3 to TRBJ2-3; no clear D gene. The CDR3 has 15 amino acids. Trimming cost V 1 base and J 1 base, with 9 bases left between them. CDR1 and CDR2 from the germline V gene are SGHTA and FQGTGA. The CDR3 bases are TGTGCCAGCAGCTTAAGCGGAATGGGCACAGATACGCAGTATTTT. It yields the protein CASSLSGMGTDTQYF.

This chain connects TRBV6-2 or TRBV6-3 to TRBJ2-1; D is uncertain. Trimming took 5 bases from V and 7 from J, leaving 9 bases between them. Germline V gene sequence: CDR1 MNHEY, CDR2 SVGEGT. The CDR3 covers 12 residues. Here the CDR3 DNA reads TGTGCCAGCAGTCCGGTTCGTAATGAGCAGTTCTTC. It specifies CASSPVRNEQFF.

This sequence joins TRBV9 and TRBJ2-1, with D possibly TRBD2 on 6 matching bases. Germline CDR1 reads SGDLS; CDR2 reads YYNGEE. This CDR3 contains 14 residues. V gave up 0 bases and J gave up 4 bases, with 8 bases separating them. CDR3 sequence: CASSVGGLYNEQFF. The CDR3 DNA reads TGTGCCAGCAGCGTAGGGGGACTTTACAATGAGCAGTTCTTC.

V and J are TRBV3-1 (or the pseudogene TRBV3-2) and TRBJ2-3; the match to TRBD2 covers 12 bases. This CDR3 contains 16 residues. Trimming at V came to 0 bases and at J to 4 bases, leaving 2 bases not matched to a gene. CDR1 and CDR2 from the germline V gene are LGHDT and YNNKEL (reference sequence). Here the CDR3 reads CASSQDRLAGADTQYF. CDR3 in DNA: TGTGCCAGCAGCCAAGATCGACTAGCGGGGGCAGATACGCAGTATTTT.

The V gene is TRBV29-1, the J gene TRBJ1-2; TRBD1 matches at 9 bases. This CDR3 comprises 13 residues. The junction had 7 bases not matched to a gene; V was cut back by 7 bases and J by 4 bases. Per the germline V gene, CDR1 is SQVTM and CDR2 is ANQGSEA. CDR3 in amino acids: CSGSGQGSYGYTF. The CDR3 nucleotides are TGCAGCGGGTCCGGACAGGGGAGCTATGGCTACACCTTC.

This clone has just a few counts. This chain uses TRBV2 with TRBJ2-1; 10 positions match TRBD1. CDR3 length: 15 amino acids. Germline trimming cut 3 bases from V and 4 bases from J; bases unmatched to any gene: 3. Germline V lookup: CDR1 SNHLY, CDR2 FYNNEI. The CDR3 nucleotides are TGTGCCAGCAGTGAGGGACAGGGGCCTTACAATGAGCAGTTCTTC. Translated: CASSEGQGPYNEQFF.

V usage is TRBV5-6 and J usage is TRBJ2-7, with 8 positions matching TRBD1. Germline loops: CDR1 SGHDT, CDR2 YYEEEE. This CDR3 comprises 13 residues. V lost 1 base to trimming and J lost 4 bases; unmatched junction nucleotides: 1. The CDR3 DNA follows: TGTGCCAGCAGCTTGCAGGGGGCGTACGAGCAGTACTTC. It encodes CASSLQGAYEQYF. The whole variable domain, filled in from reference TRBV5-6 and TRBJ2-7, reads DAGVTQSPTHLIKTRGQQVTLRCSPKSGHDTVSWYQQALGQGPQFIFQYYEEEERQRGNFPDRFSGHQFPNYSSELNVNALLLGDSALYLCASSLQGAYEQYFGPGTRLTVT.

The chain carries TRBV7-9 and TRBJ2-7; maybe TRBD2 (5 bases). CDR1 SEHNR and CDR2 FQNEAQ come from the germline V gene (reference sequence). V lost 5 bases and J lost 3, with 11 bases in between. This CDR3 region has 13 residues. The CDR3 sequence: CASSPPGDYEQYF. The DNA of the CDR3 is TGTGCCAGCAGCCCCCCCGGGGACTACGAGCAGTACTTC.

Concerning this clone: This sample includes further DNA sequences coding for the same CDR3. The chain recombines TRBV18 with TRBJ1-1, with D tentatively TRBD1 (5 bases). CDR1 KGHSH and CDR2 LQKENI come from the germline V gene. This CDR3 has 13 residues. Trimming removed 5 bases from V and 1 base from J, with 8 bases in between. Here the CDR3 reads CASSSDRNTEAFF. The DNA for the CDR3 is TGTGCCAGCTCATCAGACAGGAACACTGAAGCTTTCTTT.

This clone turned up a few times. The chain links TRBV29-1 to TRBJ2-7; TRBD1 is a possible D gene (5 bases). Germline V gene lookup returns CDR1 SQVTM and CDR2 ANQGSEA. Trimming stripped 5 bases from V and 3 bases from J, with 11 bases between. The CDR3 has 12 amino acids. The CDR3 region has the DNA TGCAGCGTTATTGAAGGGGACTACGAGCAGTACTTC. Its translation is CSVIEGDYEQYF.